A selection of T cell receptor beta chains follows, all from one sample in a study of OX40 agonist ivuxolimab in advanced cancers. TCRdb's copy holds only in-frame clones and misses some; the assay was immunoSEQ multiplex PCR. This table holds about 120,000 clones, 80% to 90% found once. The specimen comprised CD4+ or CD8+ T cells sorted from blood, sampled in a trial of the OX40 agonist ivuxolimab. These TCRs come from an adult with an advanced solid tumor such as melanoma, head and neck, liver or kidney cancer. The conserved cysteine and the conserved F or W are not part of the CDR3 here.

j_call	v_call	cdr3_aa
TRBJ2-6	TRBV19	ASSRWSVGANVLT
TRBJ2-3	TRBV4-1	ASSQEQSPDTQY
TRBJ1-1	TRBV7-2	ASSRVKAEAF
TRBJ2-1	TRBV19	ASRFQGSYNEQF
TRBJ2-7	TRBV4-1	ASSQMGAGKNYEQY
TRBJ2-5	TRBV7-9	ASSTGGPQETQY
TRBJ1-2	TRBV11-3	ASSRGDGYT
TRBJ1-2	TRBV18	ASSPLREAGYT
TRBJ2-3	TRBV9	ASSVSSTGTDTQY
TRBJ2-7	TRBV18	ASSPPNSYEQY
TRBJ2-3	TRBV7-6	ASSSGRRSTDTQY
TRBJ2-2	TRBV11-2	ASSFDLGELF
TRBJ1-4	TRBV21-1	ASSTPWEGLLF
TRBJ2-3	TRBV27	ASSLRRTDTQY
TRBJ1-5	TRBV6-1	ASSVRGSQPQH
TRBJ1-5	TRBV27	ASWGGPNQPQH
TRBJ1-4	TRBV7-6	ASSLAGTAATNEKLF
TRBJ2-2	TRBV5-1	ASSFYHGTTGELF
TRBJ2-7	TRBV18	ASSPTRGQSSYEQY
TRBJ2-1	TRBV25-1	ASSRRGGLYEQF
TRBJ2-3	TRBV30	AWSVSATDTQY
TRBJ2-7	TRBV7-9	ASSLGTAYEQY
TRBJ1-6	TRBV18	ASSVNYNSPLH
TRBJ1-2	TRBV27	ASSSLQVSNYGYT
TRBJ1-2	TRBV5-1	ASSQGQEGYGYT
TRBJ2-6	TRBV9	ASSVDPGVSGANVLT
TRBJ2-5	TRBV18	ASSPLGKETQY
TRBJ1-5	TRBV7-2	ASSPAGLEPQH
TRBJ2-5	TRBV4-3	ASSQVGIVAGAQETQY
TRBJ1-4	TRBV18	ASSPSGGGEKLF
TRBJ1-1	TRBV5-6	ASSLYGFRAF
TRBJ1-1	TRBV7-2	ASSLWGGPALGNTEAF
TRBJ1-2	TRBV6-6	ASSYGSGSAGGYT
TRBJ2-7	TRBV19	ASSKAGRGYEQY
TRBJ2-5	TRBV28	ASSIPQGMETQY
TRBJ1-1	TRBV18	ASSPRELRTEAF
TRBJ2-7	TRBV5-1	ASESGQGTEQY
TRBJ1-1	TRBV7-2	ASSQDVTSRGEAF